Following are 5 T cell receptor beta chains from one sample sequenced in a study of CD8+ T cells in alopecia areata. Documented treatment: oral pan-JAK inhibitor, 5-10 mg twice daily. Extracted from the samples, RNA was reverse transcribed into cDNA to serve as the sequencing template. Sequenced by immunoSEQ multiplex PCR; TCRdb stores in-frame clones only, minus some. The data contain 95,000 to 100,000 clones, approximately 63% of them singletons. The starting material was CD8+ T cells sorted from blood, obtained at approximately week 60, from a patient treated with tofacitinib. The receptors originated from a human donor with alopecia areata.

The chain's CDR3 is CASSVRGSYEQYF. The CDR3 DNA reads TGTGCCAGCAGTGTTCGGGGTTCCTACGAGCAGTACTTC. The chain employs TRBV28 and TRBJ2-7; D perhaps matches TRBD2 (5 bases). Trimming removed 5 bases from V and 1 base from J, with 9 bases in between. CDR3 size: 13 residues. Looked up from germline, CDR1 is MDHEN and CDR2 is SYDVKM. Filled out from reference TRBV28 and TRBJ2-7, the complete variable domain reads DVKVTQSSRYLVKRTGEKVFLECVQDMDHENMFWYRQDPGLGLRLIYFSYDVKMKEKGDIPEGYSVSREKKERFSLILESASTNQTSMYLCASSVRGSYEQYFGPGTRLTVT.

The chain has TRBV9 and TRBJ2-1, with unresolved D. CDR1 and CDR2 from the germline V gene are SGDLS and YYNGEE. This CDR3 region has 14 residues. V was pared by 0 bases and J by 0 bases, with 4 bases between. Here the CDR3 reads CASSVASSYNEQFF. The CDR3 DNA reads TGTGCCAGCAGCGTAGCTAGCTCCTACAATGAGCAGTTCTTC.

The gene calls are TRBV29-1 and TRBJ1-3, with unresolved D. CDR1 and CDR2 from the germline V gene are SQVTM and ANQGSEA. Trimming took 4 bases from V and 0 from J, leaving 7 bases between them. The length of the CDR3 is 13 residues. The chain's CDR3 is CSVGVISGNTIYF. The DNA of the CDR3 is TGCAGCGTTGGAGTGATCTCTGGAAACACCATATATTTT.

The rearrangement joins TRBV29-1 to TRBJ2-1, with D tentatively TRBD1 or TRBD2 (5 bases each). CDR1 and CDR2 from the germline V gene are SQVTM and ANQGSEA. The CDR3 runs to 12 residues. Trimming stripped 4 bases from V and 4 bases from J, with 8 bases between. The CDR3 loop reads CSVGGIYNEQFF. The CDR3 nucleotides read TGCAGCGTTGGGGGGATATACAATGAGCAGTTCTTC.

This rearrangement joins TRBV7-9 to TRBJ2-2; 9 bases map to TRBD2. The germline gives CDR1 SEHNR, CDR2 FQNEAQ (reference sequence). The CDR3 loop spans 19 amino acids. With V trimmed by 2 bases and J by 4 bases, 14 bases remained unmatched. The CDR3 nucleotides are TGTGCCAGCAGCTTAATTCTCCTAGCGGGGTTCGAATTCACCGGGGAGCTGTTTTTT. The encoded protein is CASSLILLAGFEFTGELFF.